This T cell receptor (beta chain) originates from a study of shared clonotypes between healthy human individuals. The table came from immunoSEQ multiplex PCR; TCRdb's copy has only in-frame clones and leaves some out. The profile covers around 600,000 clones, with around 97% appearing a single time and around 0.06% taken by the ten largest. Points on this clone: What it binds is not known.

Study-wide results and limits: A handful of donors shared about 5% of their naive CD4 clonotypes.

The CDR3 is 16 residues long. Trimming took 1 base from V and 5 from J, leaving 17 bases between them. Per the germline V gene, CDR1 is MGHRA and CDR2 is YSYEKL. The sequence derives from a woman aged 25-40 years in good health. The sample taken for sequencing was naive CD4+ T cells sorted from blood. Subset noted: CD45RA+ positively selected. The genes are TRBV4-1 and TRBJ1-1, with D perhaps matching TRBD1 (5 bases). In nucleotides, the CDR3 is TGCGCCAGCAGCCAAGCCTGGCGGGGGGGAAGGACTGAAGCTTTCTTT. It translates to CASSQAWRGGRTEAFF.